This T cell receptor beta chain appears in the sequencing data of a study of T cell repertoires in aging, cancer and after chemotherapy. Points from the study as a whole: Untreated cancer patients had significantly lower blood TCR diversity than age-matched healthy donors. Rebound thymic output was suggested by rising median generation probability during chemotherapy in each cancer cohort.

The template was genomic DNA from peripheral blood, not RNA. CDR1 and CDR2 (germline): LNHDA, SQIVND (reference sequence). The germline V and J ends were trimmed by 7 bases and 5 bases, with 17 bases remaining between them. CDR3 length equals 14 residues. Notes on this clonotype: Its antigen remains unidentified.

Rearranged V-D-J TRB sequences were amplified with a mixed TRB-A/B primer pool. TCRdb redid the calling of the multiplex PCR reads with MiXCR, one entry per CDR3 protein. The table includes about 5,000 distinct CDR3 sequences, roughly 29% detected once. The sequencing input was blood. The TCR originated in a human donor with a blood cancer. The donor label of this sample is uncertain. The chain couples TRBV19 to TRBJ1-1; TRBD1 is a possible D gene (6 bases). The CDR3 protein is CASTLNRDMTEAFF. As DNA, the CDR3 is TGTGCCAGTACCCTCAACCGGGACATGACTGAAGCTTTCTTT.